This TCR beta chain was captured by sequencing in a study of Tregs in tolerant kidney transplant recipients. CDR3 length: 11 residues. Germline values: CDR1 SNHLY, CDR2 FYNNEI. In this sample, this clone turned up a few times. At one of its ends the junction is not consistent with the germline gene, which may arise from a read error. Produced via immunoSEQ multiplex PCR; TCRdb's table is partial and in-frame only. This table has about 240,000 clones, 80% to 85% appearing once. The sample was CD4+ T cells from blood. This TCR came from a human donor in good health. V and J are TRBV2 and TRBJ2-7; 7 nucleotides align to TRBD2. DNA for the CDR3: TGTGCCACCAGTAAGGGAGGGGAGCAGTACTTC. Its protein product is CATSKGGEQYF.